This record covers a single T cell receptor beta chain. This sample was taken from a study of radiotherapy plus CTLA-4 blockade in lung cancer. Sequenced by immunoSEQ multiplex PCR; TCRdb stores in-frame clones only, minus some. The repertoire holds 90,000 to 95,000 clones, with under 90% as singletons. Germline CDR1 is MDHEN and CDR2 is SYDVKM. The CDR3 contains 14 residues. Trimming removed 5 bases from V and 1 base from J, with 11 bases in between. The receptor was derived from a human donor with non-small cell lung cancer who had stable disease on radiotherapy plus ipilimumab. The gene calls are TRBV28 and TRBJ1-1; D is ambiguous. The source material was peripheral blood, sampled from a patient treated with radiotherapy plus ipilimumab. This chain's CDR3 is CASSPPHGNTEAFF. The CDR3, as DNA: TGTGCCAGCAGTCCCCCCCACGGGAACACTGAAGCTTTCTTT.